The clone carrying this T cell receptor beta chain was counted only a few times. As for time point: patch test 3, about 24 weeks after DPC sensitization. Stated treatment: therapeutic diphenylcyclopropenone sensitization with weekly scalp DPC. One entry per CDR3 protein results from TCRdb running MiXCR on the RACE reads. The repertoire holds about 200,000 distinct CDR3 sequences, about 22% seen once, with approximately 2.5% in the top ten. In germline, CDR1 is ENHRY, CDR2 SYGVKD. The V gene lost 3 bases and the J gene lost 5 bases, with 10 bases spanning the gap. The CDR3 has 13 amino acids. These data come from a study of human T cells and chemical hapten exposure. Overall study context: 2% DPC applied to a 2 cm by 2 cm arm area sensitized donors.

The clonotype comes from a woman between 40 and 55 years old with alopecia areata. Some clones in this sample may be carry-over from other donors' samples. The material sequenced was whole blood, taken in connection with sensitization to the hapten diphenylcyclopropenone (DPC). The V and J genes are TRBV10-3 and TRBJ1-2, with D possibly matching TRBD1 (6 bases). The CDR3 region has the DNA TGTGCCATCAGTGACGACAGGCTATATGGCTACACCTTC. It yields the protein CAISDDRLYGYTF.